The TCR beta chain described here comes from a study of regulatory T cells in long-lasting Graves disease. Time point specified: newly diagnosed GD, antithyroid drugs for less than 3 months. Preparation of the TCR library used RNA extracted from PBMCs. The V segment lost 7 bases and the J segment 3 bases; nucleotides outside the gene matches: 5. Germline V lookup: CDR1 SGHNT, CDR2 YYREEE (reference sequence). CDR3 length: 13 residues. Assembly of TCR beta libraries relied on iRepertoire HTBI primers together with Arm-PCR of CDR3 regions. TCRdb re-called the multiplex PCR reads with MiXCR, one entry per CDR3 protein. Here the sample spans a few hundred thousand distinct CDR3 sequences, 14% being singletons. On this clonotype itself: Its specificity is unknown.

General study points: Sharing of public clonotypes was greater in persistent patients (2,741) than in new patients (around 1,000).

These data also formed part of another study, on T cells in Graves' hyperthyroidism and ophthalmopathy.

The rearrangement uses TRBV5-4 and TRBJ2-5, with 8 bases that match TRBD2. The sequences come from peripheral blood mononuclear cells (PBMCs), collected at new diagnosis, from a patient treated with antithyroid drugs. The receptor's source is a woman between 50 and 59 years old with Graves disease. The CDR3 here is CASRPLAEETQYF. In DNA form, the CDR3 reads TGTGCCAGCCGACCACTAGCGGAAGAGACCCAGTACTTC.